The present entry profiles one T cell receptor (beta chain) with its context. Germline lookup yields CDR1 MDHEN and CDR2 SYDVKM. CDR3 length equals 15 residues. Trimming shortened V by 6 bases and J by 3 bases, and 17 bases separated the two germline ends. This record comes from a study of blood T cell repertoires in COVID-19. Authors' processing steps: How many nucleated cells were present was estimated from reference gene primer amplification. Data came from immunoSEQ multiplex PCR; TCRdb stores just in-frame clones and leaves some out. Clonal size and the V and J genes are those of that table, whereas D and trimming came from the DNA. The data contain some 300,000 clones, around nine tenths of them singletons.

The chain is built from TRBV28 and TRBJ2-5, with D unclear. This receptor was identified in a woman aged 50 to 60 who had been exposed to COVID-19. The sample consisted of PBMCs or T cells enriched from blood (not recorded which). The CDR3 region has the DNA TGTGCCAGCAGCCGGCGCGGCGGTATTAAAGAGACCCAGTACTTC. Amino acid sequence: CASSRRGGIKETQYF.